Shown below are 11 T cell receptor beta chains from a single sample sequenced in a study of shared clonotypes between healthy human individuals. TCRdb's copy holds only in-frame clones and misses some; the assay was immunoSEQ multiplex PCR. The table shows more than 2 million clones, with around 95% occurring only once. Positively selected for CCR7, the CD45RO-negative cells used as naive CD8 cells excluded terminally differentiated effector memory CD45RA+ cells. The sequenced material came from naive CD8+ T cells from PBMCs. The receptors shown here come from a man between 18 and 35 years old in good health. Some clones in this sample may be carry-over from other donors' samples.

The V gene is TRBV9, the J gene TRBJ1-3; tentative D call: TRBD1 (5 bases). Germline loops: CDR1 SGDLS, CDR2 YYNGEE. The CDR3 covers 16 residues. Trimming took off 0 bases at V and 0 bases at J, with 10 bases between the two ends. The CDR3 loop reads CASSVVDGASGNTIYF. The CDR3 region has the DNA TGTGCCAGCAGCGTAGTTGACGGGGCCTCTGGAAACACCATATATTTT.

The CDR3 here is CASSTRPTGELFF. The DNA for the CDR3 is TGTGCCAGCAGCACTAGGCCCACCGGGGAGCTGTTTTTT. The chain joins TRBV21-1 to TRBJ2-2; the listed D gene, TRBD2, was not tested against the DNA. TRBV21-1 is listed as a pseudogene. The CDR3 extends over 13 amino acids.

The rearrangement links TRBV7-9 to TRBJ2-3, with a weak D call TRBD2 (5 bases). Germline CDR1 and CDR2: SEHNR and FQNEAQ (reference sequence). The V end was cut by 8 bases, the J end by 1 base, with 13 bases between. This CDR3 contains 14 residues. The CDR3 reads CASLAGEGTDTQYF. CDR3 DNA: TGTGCCAGCCTGGCCGGGGAAGGCACAGATACGCAGTATTTT.

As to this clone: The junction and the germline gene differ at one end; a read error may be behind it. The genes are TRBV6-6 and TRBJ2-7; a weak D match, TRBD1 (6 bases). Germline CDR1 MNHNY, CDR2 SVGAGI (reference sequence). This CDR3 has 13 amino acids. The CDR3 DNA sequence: TGTGCCAGCACCCCGGACAGCGTTGGATCTGTCGGGTTC. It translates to CASTPDSVGSVGF.

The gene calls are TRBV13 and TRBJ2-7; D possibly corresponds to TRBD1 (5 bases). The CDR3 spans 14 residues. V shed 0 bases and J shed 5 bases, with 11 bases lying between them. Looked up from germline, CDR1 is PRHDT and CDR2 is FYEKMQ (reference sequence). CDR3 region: CASSLGLVDNEQYF. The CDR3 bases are TGTGCCAGCAGCTTAGGATTGGTGGACAACGAGCAGTACTTC.

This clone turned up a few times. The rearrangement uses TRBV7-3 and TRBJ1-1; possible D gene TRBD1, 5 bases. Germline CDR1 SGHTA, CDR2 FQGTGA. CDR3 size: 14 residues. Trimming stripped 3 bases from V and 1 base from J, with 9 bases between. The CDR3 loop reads CASSLRGKNTEAFF. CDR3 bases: TGTGCCAGCAGCTTGCGGGGGAAGAACACTGAAGCTTTCTTT. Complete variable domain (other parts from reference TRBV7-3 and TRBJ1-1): GAGVSQTPSNKVTEKGKYVELRCDPISGHTALYWYRQSLGQGPEFLIYFQGTGAADDSGLPNDRFFAVRPEGSVSTLKIQRTERGDSAVYLCASSLRGKNTEAFFGQGTRLTVV.

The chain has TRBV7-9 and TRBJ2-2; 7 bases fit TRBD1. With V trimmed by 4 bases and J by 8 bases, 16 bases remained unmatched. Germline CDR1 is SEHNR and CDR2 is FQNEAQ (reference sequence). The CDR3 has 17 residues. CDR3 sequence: CASSSPDRDRVTGELFF. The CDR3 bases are TGTGCCAGCAGCTCGCCGGATCGGGACAGAGTAACTGGGGAGCTGTTTTTT.

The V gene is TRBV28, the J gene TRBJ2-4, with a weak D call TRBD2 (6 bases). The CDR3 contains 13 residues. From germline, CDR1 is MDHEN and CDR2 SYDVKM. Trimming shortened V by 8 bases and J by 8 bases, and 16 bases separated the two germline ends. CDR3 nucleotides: TGTGCCAGCCGACGGGAGAACTCGGACATTCAGTACTTC. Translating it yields CASRRENSDIQYF.

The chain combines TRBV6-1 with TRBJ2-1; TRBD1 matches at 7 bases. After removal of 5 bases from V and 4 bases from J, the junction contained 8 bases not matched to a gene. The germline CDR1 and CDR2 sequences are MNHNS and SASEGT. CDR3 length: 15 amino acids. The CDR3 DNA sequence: TGTGCCAGCAGTTTGACAGGGAAAGGTTACAATGAGCAGTTCTTC. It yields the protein CASSLTGKGYNEQFF.

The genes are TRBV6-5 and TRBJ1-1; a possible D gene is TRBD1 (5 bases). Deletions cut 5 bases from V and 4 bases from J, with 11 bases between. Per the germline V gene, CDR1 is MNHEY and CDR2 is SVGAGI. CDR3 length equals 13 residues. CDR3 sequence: CASSETEGTEAFF. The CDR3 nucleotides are TGTGCCAGCAGTGAGACAGAGGGCACTGAAGCTTTCTTT.

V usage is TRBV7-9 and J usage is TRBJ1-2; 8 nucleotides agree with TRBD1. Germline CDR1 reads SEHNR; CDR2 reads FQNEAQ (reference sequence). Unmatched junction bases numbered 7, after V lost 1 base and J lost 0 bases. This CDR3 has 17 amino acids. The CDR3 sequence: CASSLVGQGPTNYGYTF. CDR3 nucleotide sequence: TGTGCCAGCAGCTTAGTAGGACAGGGACCGACTAACTATGGCTACACCTTC.